The entry below describes one T cell receptor beta chain. There are 14 residues in the CDR3. Germline V CDR1 and CDR2: MGHRA, YSYEKL. The data derive from a study of T cells expressing NK-cell markers. TCRdb reprocessed the 5' RACE reads, keeping one entry per CDR3 protein, no DNA. Recorded for this sample: some 140,000 distinct CDR3 sequences. This TCR was sampled from a woman aged 50 to 60 in good health. The sequenced sample was blood T cells: a sorted CD56 or NKG2C T cell subset, CD4+ or CD8+ T cells, or bulk PBMC T cells (not recorded which). V is TRBV4-1 and J is TRBJ1-5; TCRdb names TRBD1, which stays unverified in the absence of DNA. CDR3: CASSLLTENQPQHF.